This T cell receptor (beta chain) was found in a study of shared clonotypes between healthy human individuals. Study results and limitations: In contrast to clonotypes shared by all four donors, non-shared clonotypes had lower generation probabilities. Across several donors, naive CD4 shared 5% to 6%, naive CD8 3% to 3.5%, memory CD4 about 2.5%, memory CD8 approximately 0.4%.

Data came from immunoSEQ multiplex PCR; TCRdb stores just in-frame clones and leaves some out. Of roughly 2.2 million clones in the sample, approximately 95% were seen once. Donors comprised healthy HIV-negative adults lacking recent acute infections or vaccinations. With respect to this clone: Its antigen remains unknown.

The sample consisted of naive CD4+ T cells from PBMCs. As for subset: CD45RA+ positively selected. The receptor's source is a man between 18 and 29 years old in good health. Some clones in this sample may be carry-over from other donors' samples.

The CDR3 here is CASSSRSSDTQYF. CDR3 nucleotides: TGTGCCAGCAGCTCCAGGTCCAGCGATACGCAGTATTTT. This chain uses TRBV11-3 with TRBJ2-3; D ambiguous. Germline V gene lookup returns CDR1 SGHNT and CDR2 YENEEA. V dropped 4 bases and J dropped 6 bases, with 11 bases sitting between them. CDR3 length equals 13 residues.